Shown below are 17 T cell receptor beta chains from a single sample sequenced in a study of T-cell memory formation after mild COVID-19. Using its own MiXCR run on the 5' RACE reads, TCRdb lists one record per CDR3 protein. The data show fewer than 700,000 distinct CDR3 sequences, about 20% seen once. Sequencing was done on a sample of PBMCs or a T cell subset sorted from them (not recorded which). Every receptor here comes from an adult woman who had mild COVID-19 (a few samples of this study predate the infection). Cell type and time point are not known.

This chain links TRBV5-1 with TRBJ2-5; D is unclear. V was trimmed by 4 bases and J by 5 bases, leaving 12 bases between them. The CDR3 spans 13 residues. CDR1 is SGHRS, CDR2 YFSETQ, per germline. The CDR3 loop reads CASSLDGGETQYF. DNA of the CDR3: TGCGCCAGCAGCCTCGATGGTGGGGAGACCCAGTACTTC.

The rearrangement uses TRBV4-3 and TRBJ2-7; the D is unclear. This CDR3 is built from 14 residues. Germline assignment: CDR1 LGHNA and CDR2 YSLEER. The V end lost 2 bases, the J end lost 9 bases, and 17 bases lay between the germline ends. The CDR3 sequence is CASSQTFLGAAQYF. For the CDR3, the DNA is TGCGCCAGCAGCCAAACCTTTCTTGGCGCCGCGCAGTACTTC.

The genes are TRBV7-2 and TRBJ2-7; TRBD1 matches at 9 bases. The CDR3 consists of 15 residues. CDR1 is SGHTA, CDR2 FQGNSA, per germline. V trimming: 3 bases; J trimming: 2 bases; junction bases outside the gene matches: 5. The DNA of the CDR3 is TGTGCCAGCAGCTTCCCGGACAGGGGTCCCTACGAGCAGTACTTC. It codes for CASSFPDRGPYEQYF.

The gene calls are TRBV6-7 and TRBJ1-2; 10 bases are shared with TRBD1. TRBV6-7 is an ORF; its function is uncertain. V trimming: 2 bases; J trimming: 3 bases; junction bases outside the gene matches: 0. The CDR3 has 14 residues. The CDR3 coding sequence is TGTGCCAGCAGTTACGGGACAGGGGACTATGGCTACACCTTC. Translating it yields CASSYGTGDYGYTF.

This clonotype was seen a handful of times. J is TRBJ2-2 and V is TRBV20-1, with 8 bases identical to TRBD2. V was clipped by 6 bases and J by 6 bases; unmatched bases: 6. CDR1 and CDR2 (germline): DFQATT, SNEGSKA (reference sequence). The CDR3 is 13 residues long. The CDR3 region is CSATRLAPGELFF. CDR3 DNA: TGCAGTGCCACAAGACTAGCGCCCGGGGAGCTGTTTTTT.

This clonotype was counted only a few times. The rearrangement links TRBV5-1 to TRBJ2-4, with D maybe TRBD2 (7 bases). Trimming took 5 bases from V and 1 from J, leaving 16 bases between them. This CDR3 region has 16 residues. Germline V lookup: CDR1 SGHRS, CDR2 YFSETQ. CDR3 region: CASREGGFGAKNIQYF. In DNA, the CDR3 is TGCGCCAGCAGAGAGGGGGGGTTCGGGGCCAAAAACATTCAGTACTTC. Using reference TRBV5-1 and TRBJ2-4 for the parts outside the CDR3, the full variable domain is KAGVTQTPRYLIKTRGQQVTLSCSPISGHRSVSWYQQTPGQGLQFLFEYFSETQRNKGNFPGRFSGRQFSNSRSEMNVSTLELGDSALYLCASREGGFGAKNIQYFGAGTRLSVL.

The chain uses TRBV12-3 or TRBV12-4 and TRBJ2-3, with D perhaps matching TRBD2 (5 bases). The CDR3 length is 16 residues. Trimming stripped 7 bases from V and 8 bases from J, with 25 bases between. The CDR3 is CASTPGGGGNRRTQYF. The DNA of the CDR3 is TGTGCCAGCACACCCGGAGGCGGCGGAAATAGGCGTACGCAGTATTTT.

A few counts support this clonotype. The CDR3 region has the DNA TGTGCCAGCAGCTTAGCGGAGTGGGCAGAAGTTTACTGGGGCTACACCTTC. This sequence encodes CASSLAEWAEVYWGYTF. The gene calls are TRBV7-8 and TRBJ1-2; D is uncertain. The CDR3 sequence is 17 residues long. Per the germline V gene, CDR1 is SGHVS and CDR2 is FQNEAQ. Trimming pared 0 bases from V and 8 bases from J, leaving 22 bases between.

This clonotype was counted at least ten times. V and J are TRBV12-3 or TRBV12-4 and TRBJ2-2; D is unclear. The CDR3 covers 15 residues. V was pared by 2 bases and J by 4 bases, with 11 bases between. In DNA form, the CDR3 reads TGTGCCAGCAGTTTATCGACCCTATCCACCGGGGAGCTGTTTTTT. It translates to CASSLSTLSTGELFF.

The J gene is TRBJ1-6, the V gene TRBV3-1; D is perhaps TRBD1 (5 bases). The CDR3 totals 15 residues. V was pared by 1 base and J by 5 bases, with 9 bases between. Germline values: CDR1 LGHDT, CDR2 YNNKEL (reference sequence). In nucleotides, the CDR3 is TGTGCCAGCAGCCAAGGGGACGGAGATAATTCACCCCTCCACTTT. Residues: CASSQGDGDNSPLHF.

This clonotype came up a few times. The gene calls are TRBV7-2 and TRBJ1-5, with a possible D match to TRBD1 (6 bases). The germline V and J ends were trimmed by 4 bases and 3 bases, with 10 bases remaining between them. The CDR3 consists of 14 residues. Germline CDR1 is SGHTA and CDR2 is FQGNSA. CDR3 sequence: CASSSGQINQPQHF. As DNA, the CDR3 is TGTGCCAGCAGCTCGGGACAAATCAATCAGCCCCAGCATTTT.

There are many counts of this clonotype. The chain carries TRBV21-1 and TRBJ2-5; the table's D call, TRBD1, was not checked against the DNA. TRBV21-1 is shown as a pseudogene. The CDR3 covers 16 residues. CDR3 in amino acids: CASSTPGTGTSETQYF. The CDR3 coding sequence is TGTGCCAGCAGCACCCCCGGGACAGGGACCTCTGAGACCCAGTACTTC.

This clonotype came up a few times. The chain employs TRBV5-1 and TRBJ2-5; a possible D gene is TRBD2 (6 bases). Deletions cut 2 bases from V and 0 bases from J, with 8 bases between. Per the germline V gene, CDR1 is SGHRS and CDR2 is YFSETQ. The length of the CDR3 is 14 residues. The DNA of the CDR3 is TGCGCCAGCAGCTTCCGGGACTACCAAGAGACCCAGTACTTC. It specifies CASSFRDYQETQYF.

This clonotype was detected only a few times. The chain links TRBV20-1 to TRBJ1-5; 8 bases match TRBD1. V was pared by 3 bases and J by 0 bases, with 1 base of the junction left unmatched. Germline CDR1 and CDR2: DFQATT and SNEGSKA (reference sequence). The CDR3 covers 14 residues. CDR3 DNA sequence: TGCAGTGCTAGGACAGGGGTTAGCAATCAGCCCCAGCATTTT. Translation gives CSARTGVSNQPQHF.

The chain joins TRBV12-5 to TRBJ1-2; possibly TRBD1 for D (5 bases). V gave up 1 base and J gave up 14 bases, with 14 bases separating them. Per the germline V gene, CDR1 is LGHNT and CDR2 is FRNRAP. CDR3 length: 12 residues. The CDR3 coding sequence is TGTGCTAGTGGTTTGGCCCCGGGGCCGGGGACCTTC. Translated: CASGLAPGPGTF.

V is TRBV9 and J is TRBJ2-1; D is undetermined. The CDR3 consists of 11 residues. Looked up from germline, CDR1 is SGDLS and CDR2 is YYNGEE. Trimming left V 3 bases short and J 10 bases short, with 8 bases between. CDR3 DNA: TGTGCCAGCAGCGCGTTCGGGGAGCAGTTCTTC. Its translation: CASSAFGEQFF.

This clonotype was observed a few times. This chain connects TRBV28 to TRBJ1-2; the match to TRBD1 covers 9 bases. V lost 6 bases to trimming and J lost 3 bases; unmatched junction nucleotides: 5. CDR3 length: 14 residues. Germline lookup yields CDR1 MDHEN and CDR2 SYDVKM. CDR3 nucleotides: TGTGCCAGCAGCCCCGGGGACAGGGACTATGGCTACACCTTC. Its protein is CASSPGDRDYGYTF.